The present TCR beta chain was sequenced within a study of T cell changes during pregnancy in multiple sclerosis. Germline CDR1 and CDR2: MGHRA and YSYEKL. The V segment lost 3 bases and the J segment 4 bases; nucleotides outside the gene matches: 14. CDR3 size: 17 residues. The assay was immunoSEQ multiplex PCR, and TCRdb's table has in-frame clones only and misses some. The sample comprises approximately 90,000 clones, approximately 94% of which are singletons, and more than 0.8% rests with the top ten. This clone was observed a few times. The chain uses TRBV4-1 and TRBJ2-5; 7 bases fit TRBD2. The receptor's source is a female donor with multiple sclerosis, enrolled in a pregnancy study. Sample: peripheral blood, taken in the third trimester of pregnancy. The CDR3 sequence is CASSHAQTSTVVETQYF. The CDR3 region has the DNA TGCGCCAGCAGCCACGCCCAGACTAGCACGGTAGTAGAGACCCAGTACTTC.